This T cell receptor beta chain came from a study of cytomegalovirus exposure and HLA in healthy donors. Whole-study results and caveats: The listing of 150 to 200 TCR beta chains classed them as cytomegalovirus-associated. Prior analysis indicated that the majority of TCR beta V segments exhibited productivity approximately 87% or approximately 30% of the time.

For this clone: Its antigen remains unidentified.

V was pared by 4 bases and J by 3 bases, with 6 bases of the junction left unmatched. This CDR3 is built from 15 residues. Per the germline V gene, CDR1 is SGHTA and CDR2 is FQGNSA. Primers: 60 Vbeta forward and 13 Jbeta reverse. Method: immunoSEQ multiplex PCR; TCRdb's copy keeps in-frame clones and lacks some. The sample records around 120,000 clones, approximately 70% being singletons. The source material was PBMCs. This clonotype was obtained from a man between 35 and 55 years old in good health and CMV-seropositive. The chain uses TRBV7-2 and TRBJ1-5; 7 bases map to TRBD1. DNA of the CDR3: TGTGCCAGCAGCTCTCAACAGGGGTTCAATCAGCCCCAGCATTTT. It is translated as CASSSQQGFNQPQHF.